This record concerns one T cell receptor (beta chain) sequence. The target antigen is unknown. V lost 6 bases to trimming and J lost 0 bases, with 12 bases between them. CDR1 is MDHEN, CDR2 SYDVKM, per germline. The CDR3 runs to 14 residues. The method was immunoSEQ multiplex PCR; TCRdb's version includes in-frame clones alone and lacks a portion of them. The sample holds 35,000 to 40,000 clones, over 65% seen once. This specimen comes from a study of OX40 agonist ivuxolimab in advanced cancers. Study information: Cohort: around 86% men, mean age 60, aged roughly 23 to 79.

Regarding the study as a whole: Researchers did not determine the expanded peripheral T cells' antigen specificity.

The input for sequencing was CD4+ or CD8+ T cells sorted from blood, taken in a trial of the OX40 agonist ivuxolimab. The chain links TRBV28 to TRBJ2-7; D gene uncertain. The clonotype comes from an adult with an advanced solid tumor such as melanoma, head and neck, liver or kidney cancer. The CDR3 DNA follows: TGTGCCAGCAGCACCGGCCTAAGCTCCTACGAGCAGTACTTC. Protein product: CASSTGLSSYEQYF. Full variable domain (remainder filled in from reference TRBV28 and TRBJ2-7): DVKVTQSSRYLVKRTGEKVFLECVQDMDHENMFWYRQDPGLGLRLIYFSYDVKMKEKGDIPEGYSVSREKKERFSLILESASTNQTSMYLCASSTGLSSYEQYFGPGTRLTVT.